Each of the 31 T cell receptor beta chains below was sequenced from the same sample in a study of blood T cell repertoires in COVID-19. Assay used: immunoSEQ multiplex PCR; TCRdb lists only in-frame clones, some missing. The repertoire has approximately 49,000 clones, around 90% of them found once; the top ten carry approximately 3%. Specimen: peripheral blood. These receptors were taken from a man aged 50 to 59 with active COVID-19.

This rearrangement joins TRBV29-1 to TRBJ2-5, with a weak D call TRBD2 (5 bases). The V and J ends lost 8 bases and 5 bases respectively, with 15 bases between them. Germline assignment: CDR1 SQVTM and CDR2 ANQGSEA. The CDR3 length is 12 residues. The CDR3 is CSSQKRAETQYF. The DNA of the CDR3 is TGCAGCTCGCAGAAGAGGGCCGAGACCCAGTACTTC. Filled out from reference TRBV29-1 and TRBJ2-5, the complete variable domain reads SAVISQKPSRDICQRGTSLTIQCQVDSQVTMMFWYRQQPGQSLTLIATANQGSEATYESGFVIDKFPISRPNLTFSTLTVSNMSPEDSSIYLCSSQKRAETQYFGPGTRLLVL.

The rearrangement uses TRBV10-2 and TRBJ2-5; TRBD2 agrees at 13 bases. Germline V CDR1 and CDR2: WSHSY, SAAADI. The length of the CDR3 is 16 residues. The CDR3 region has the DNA TGCGCTACCGCGAGGACTAGCGGGAGTCCCCAAGAGACCCAGTACTTC. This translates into CATARTSGSPQETQYF.

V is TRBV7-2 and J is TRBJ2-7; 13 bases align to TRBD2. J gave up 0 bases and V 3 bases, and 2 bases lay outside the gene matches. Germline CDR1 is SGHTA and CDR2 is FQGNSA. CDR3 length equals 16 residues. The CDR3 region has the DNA TGTGCCAGCAGCTTGACTAGCGGGGGGCCCTCCTACGAGCAGTACTTC. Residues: CASSLTSGGPSYEQYF.

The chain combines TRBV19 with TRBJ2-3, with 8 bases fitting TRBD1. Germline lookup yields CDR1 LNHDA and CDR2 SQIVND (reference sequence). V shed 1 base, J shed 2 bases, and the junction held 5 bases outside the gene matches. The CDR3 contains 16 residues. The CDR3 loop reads CASSIGTGKNTDTQYF. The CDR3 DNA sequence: TGTGCCAGTAGTATAGGGACAGGGAAAAACACAGATACGCAGTATTTT. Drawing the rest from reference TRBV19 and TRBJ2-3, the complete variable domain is DGGITQSPKYLFRKEGQNVTLSCEQNLNHDAMYWYRQDPGQGLRLIYYSQIVNDFQKGDIAEGYSVSREKKESFPLTVTSAQKNPTAFYLCASSIGTGKNTDTQYFGPGTRLTVL.

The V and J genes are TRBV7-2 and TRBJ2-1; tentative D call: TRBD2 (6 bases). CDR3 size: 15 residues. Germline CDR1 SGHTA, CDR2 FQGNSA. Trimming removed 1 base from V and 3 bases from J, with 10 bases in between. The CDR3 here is CASSLGGANYNEQFF. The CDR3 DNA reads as TGTGCCAGCAGCTTAGGCGGGGCCAACTACAATGAGCAGTTCTTC.

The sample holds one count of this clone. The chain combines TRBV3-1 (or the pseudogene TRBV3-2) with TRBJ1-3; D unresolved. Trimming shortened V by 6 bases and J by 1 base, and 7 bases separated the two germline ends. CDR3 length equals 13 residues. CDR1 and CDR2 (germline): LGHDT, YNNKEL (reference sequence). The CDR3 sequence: CASRRESGNTIYF. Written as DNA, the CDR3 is TGTGCCAGCAGAAGAGAGTCTGGAAACACCATATATTTT.

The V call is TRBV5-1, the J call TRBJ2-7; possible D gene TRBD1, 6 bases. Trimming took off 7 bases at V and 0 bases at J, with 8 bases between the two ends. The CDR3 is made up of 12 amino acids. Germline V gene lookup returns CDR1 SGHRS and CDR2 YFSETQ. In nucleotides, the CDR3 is TGCGCCAGCCGGGACACCTCCTACGAGCAGTACTTC. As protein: CASRDTSYEQYF.

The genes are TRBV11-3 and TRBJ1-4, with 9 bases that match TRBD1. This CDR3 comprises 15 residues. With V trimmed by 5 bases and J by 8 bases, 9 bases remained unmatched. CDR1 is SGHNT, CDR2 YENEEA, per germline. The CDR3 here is CASSPRDRVGEKLFF. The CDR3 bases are TGTGCCAGCAGCCCTCGGGACAGGGTGGGAGAAAAACTGTTTTTT.

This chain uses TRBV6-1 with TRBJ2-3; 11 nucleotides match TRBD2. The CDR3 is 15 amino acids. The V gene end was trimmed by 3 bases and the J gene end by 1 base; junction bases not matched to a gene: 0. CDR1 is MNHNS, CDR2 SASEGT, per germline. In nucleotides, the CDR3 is TGTGCCAGCAGTGAGACTAGCGGGGGCACAGATACGCAGTATTTT. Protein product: CASSETSGGTDTQYF.

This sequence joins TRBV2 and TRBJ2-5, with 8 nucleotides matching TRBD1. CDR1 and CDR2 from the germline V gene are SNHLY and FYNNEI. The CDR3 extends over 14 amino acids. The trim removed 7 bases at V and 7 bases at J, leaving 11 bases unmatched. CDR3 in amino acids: CASKTGTGSGTQYF. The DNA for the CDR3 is TGTGCCAGCAAAACCGGGACAGGTAGCGGGACCCAGTACTTC.

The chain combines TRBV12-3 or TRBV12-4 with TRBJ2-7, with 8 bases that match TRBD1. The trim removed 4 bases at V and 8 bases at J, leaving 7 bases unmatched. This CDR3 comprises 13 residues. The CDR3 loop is CASSSPDRDKQYF. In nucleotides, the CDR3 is TGTGCCAGCAGTTCCCCGGACAGGGACAAGCAGTACTTC.

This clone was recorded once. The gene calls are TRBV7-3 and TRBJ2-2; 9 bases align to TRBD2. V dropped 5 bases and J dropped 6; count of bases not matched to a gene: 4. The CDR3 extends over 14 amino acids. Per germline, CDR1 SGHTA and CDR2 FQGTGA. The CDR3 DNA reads TGTGCCAGCAGCGGGCTAGCGGGACCCGGGGAGCTGTTTTTT. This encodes CASSGLAGPGELFF.

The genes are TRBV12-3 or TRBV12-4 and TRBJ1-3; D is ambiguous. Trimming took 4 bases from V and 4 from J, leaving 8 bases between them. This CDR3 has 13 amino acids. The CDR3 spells CASSWAPGNTIYF. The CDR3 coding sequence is TGTGCCAGCAGTTGGGCTCCCGGAAACACCATATATTTT.

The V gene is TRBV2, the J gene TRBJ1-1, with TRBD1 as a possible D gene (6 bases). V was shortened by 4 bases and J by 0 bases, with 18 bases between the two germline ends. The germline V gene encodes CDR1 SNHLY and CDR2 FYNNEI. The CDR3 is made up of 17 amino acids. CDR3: CASSVLDSGAMNTEAFF. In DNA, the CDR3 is TGTGCCAGCAGTGTTCTGGACAGTGGGGCCATGAACACTGAAGCTTTCTTT.

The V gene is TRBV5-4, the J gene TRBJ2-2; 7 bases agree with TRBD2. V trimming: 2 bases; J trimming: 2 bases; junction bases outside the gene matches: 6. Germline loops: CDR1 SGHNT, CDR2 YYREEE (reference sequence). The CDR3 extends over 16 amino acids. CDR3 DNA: TGTGCCAGCAGCTTCGGGGGGAGGGTTAACACCGGGGAGCTGTTTTTT. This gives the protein CASSFGGRVNTGELFF.

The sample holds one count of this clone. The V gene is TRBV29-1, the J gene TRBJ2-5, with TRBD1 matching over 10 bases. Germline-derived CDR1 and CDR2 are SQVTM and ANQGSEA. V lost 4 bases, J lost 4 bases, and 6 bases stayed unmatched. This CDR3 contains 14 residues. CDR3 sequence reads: CSVVRQGAVETQYF. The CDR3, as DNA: TGCAGCGTTGTCAGACAGGGGGCGGTAGAGACCCAGTACTTC. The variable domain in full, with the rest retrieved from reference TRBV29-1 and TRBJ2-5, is SAVISQKPSRDICQRGTSLTIQCQVDSQVTMMFWYRQQPGQSLTLIATANQGSEATYESGFVIDKFPISRPNLTFSTLTVSNMSPEDSSIYLCSVVRQGAVETQYFGPGTRLLVL.

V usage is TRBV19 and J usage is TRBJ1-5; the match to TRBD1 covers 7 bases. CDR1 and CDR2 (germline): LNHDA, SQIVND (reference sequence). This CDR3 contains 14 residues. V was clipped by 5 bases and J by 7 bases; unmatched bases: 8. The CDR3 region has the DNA TGTGCCAGTAGTTTATCAGGGGGTTCGCAGCCCCAGCATTTT. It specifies CASSLSGGSQPQHF.

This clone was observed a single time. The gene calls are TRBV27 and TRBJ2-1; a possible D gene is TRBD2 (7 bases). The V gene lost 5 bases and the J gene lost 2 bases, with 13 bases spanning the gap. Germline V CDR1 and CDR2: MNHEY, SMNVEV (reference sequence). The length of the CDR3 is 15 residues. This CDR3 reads CASSPRGATYNEQFF. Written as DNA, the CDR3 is TGTGCCAGCAGTCCCCGGGGGGCGACCTACAATGAGCAGTTCTTC.

Here the CDR3 reads CASSSGTSGTTETQYF. CDR3 DNA sequence: TGTGCCAGCAGCTCTGGGACTAGCGGGACGACGGAGACCCAGTACTTC. The rearrangement joins TRBV7-3 to TRBJ2-5, with 13 bases lining up with TRBD2. The V gene's germline CDR1 is SGHTA and CDR2 FQGTGA. The CDR3 length is 16 residues. J lost 5 bases, V lost 4 bases, and 7 bases had no gene match. Complete variable domain (other parts from reference TRBV7-3 and TRBJ2-5): GAGVSQTPSNKVTEKGKYVELRCDPISGHTALYWYRQSLGQGPEFLIYFQGTGAADDSGLPNDRFFAVRPEGSVSTLKIQRTERGDSAVYLCASSSGTSGTTETQYFGPGTRLLVL.

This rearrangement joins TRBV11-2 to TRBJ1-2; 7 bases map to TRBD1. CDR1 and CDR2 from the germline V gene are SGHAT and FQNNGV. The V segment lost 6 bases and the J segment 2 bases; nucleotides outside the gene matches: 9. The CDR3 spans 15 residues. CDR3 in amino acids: CASRGHRGENYGYTF. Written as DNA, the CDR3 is TGTGCCAGCAGGGGACACAGGGGCGAAAACTATGGCTACACCTTC. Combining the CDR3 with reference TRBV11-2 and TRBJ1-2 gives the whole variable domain EAGVAQSPRYKIIEKRQSVAFWCNPISGHATLYWYQQILGQGPKLLIQFQNNGVVDDSQLPKDRFSAERLKGVDSTLKIQPAKLEDSAVYLCASRGHRGENYGYTFGSGTRLTVV.

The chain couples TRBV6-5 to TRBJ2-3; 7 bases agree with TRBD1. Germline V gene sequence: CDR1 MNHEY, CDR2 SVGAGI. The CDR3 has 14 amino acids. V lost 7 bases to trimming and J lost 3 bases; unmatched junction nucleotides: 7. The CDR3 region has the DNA TGTGCCAGCACCCACAGGGGTTTAACAGATACGCAGTATTTT. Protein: CASTHRGLTDTQYF.

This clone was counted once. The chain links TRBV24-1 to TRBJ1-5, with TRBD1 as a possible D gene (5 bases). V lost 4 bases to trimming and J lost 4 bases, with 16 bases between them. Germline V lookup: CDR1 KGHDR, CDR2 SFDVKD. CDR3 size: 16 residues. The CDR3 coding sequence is TGTGCCACCAGTGACCGCTCCGGGGGAACTAATCAGCCCCAGCATTTT. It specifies CATSDRSGGTNQPQHF.

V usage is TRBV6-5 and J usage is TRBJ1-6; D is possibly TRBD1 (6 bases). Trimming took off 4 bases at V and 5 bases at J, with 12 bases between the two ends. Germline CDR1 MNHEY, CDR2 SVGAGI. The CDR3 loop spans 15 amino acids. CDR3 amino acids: CASSFPTGDNSPLHF. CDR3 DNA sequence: TGTGCCAGCAGTTTTCCGACAGGCGATAATTCACCCCTCCACTTT.

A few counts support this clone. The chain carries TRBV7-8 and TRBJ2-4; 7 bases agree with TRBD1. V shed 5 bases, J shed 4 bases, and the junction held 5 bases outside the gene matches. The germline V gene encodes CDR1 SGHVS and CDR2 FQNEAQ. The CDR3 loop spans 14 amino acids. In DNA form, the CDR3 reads TGTGCCAGCAGCGACCCGGGACAGAAAAACATTCAGTACTTC. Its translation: CASSDPGQKNIQYF.

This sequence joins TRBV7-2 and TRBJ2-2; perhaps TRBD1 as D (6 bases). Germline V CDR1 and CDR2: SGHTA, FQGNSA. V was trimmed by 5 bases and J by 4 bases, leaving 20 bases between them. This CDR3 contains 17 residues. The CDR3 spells CASSPLGQGSSTGELFF. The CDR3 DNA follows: TGTGCCAGCAGCCCCCTCGGGCAGGGGTCCTCCACCGGGGAGCTGTTTTTT.

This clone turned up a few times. The CDR3 reads CASSYHAGASEQYV. The CDR3 DNA reads TGTGCCAGCAGTTACCATGCGGGAGCTAGCGAGCAGTACGTC. The chain recombines TRBV6-5 with TRBJ2-7; 7 bases fit TRBD2. With V trimmed by 2 bases and J by 6 bases, 7 bases remained unmatched. Germline V gene sequence: CDR1 MNHEY, CDR2 SVGAGI. CDR3 length: 14 residues.

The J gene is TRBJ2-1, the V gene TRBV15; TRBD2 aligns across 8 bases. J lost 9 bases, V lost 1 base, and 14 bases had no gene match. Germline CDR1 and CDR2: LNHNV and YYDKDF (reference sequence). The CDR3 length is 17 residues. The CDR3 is CATSRAIAGNKVGEQFF. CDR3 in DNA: TGTGCCACCAGCAGAGCCATAGCGGGGAACAAGGTGGGTGAGCAGTTCTTC.

CDR3 region: CASSVADNEQFF. The CDR3 coding sequence is TGTGCCAGCAGCGTAGCTGACAATGAGCAGTTCTTC. The chain carries TRBV9 and TRBJ2-1, with D unresolved. CDR1 is SGDLS and CDR2 is YYNGEE in the germline V gene. CDR3 length: 12 amino acids. V lost 0 bases and J lost 5, with 3 bases in between.

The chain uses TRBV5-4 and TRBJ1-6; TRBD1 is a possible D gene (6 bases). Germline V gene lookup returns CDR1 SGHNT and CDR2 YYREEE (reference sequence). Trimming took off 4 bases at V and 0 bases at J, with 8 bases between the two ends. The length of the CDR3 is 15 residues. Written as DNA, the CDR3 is TGTGCCAGCAGCGAAGGGGGCTCCTATAATTCACCCCTCCACTTT. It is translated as CASSEGGSYNSPLHF.

CDR3 protein: CATRIRNYGYTF. The CDR3 nucleotides read TGTGCCACCCGAATCAGGAACTATGGCTACACCTTC. The rearrangement uses TRBV6-5 and TRBJ1-2; D ambiguous. The V end was cut by 10 bases, the J end by 2 bases, with 11 bases between. CDR1 and CDR2 from the germline V gene are MNHEY and SVGAGI. This CDR3 contains 12 residues.

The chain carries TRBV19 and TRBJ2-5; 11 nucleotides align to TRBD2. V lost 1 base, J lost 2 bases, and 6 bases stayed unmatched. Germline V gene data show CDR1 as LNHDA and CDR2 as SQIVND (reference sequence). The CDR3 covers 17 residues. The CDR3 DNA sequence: TGTGCCAGTAGTATAGGGTCTAGCGGGGGGCCACAAGAGACCCAGTACTTC. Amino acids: CASSIGSSGGPQETQYF.